Below, 22 T cell receptor beta chains from the same sample are listed, as sequenced in a study of CD4 and CD8 cells across lung adenocarcinoma regions. TCRdb called the PCR reads again in MiXCR, with one record for every CDR3 protein. This sample has about 7,600 distinct CDR3 sequences, with about 41% found just once. Sequenced sample: CD8+ T cells from the center of a lung tumor. These TCRs come from a male donor with lung adenocarcinoma. The CD4 and CD8 labels of this study may be unreliable.

The V and J genes are TRBV6-5 and TRBJ2-3, with TRBD2 identical over 9 bases. This CDR3 is 14 amino acids long. With 6 bases clipped from V and 5 bases from J, the junction kept 6 bases outside the gene matches. The germline CDR1 and CDR2 sequences are MNHEY and SVGAGI. This CDR3 is CASRLAGVGDTQYF. In DNA form, the CDR3 reads TGTGCCAGCAGATTAGCGGGAGTGGGAGATACGCAGTATTTT.

The chain carries TRBV3-1 and TRBJ2-2; perhaps TRBD1 as D (6 bases). The CDR3 spans 14 residues. The V gene's germline CDR1 is LGHDT and CDR2 YNNKEL (reference sequence). Trimming stripped 5 bases from V and 4 bases from J, with 11 bases between. CDR3 in amino acids: CASSMGHFTGELFF. The CDR3 nucleotides read TGTGCCAGCAGCATGGGACATTTCACCGGGGAGCTGTTTTTT.

The sample holds many counts of this clonotype. This chain joins TRBV7-2 and TRBJ2-2; the D is unclear. Trimming removed 5 bases from V and 2 bases from J, with 9 bases in between. Germline V gives CDR1 SGHTA, CDR2 FQGNSA. The CDR3 has 14 amino acids. The CDR3 region has the DNA TGTGCCAGCAGCCTCTCCTATAACACCGGGGAGCTGTTTTTT. Translated: CASSLSYNTGELFF.

This chain uses TRBV10-1 with TRBJ2-3; D is unclear. Germline V CDR1 and CDR2: WNHNN, SYGVQD (reference sequence). Trimming took off 10 bases at V and 0 bases at J, with 14 bases between the two ends. There are 14 residues in the CDR3. The CDR3, as DNA: TGCGCCACCTCAGCTGGGTCTAGCACAGATACGCAGTATTTT. Translated: CATSAGSSTDTQYF.

This chain connects TRBV10-1 to TRBJ2-1; 11 bases align to TRBD2. The CDR3 totals 16 residues. V lost 6 bases and J lost 8; bases outside the gene matches: 12. Germline CDR1 is WNHNN and CDR2 is SYGVQD (reference sequence). Here the CDR3 DNA reads TGCGCCAGCAGAGGCCAACTAGCGGGAGTCCACTATGAGCAGTTCTTC. It specifies CASRGQLAGVHYEQFF.

The chain is built from TRBV6-4 and TRBJ2-1, with D tentatively TRBD1 (6 bases). Germline V gene data show CDR1 as MRHNA and CDR2 as SNTAGT. The CDR3 has 14 residues. Trimming took 5 bases from V and 9 from J, leaving 17 bases between them. The CDR3 nucleotides are TGTGCCAGCAGTCAGGGGCGGATGACCGGTGAGCAGTTCTTC. Protein sequence: CASSQGRMTGEQFF.

A remark on this clonotype: The junction shows a germline mismatch at one end, possibly a read error. The chain joins TRBV10-1 to TRBJ2-4; D gene ambiguous. The CDR3 is 15 amino acids. The germline V gene has CDR1 WNHNN and CDR2 SYGVQD (reference sequence). DNA of the CDR3: TGCTGCAGCGTGCTGAGGCTGAGAGCCACAAACATTCAGTACTTC. Translated, it gives CCSVLRLRATNIQYF.

A word on this clonotype: This may arise from a read error, as a much more abundant clone is one base away. The J gene is TRBJ2-1, the V gene TRBV10-1, with D possibly being TRBD1 or TRBD2 (5 bases each). In germline, CDR1 is WNHNN, CDR2 SYGVQD (reference sequence). V was trimmed by 3 bases and J by 10 bases, leaving 19 bases between them. The CDR3 length is 15 residues. The CDR3 here is CASSDPRLGVYEQFF. CDR3 coding DNA: TGCGCCAGCAGTGATCCCCGGTTGGGGGTCTACGAGCAGTTCTTC.

This chain links TRBV6-1 with TRBJ2-3; 9 nucleotides line up with TRBD2. Germline loops: CDR1 MNHNS, CDR2 SASEGT. This CDR3 has 16 residues. After removal of 7 bases from V and 0 bases from J, the junction contained 8 bases not matched to a gene. CDR3 nucleotide sequence: TGTGCCAGCAACCGCGGGGGGGAGGCTAGCACAGATACGCAGTATTTT. It translates to CASNRGGEASTDTQYF.

This clonotype was seen more than once but under ten times. The CDR3 sequence is CAPSTSYGYTF. CDR3 bases: TGTGCCCCGTCGACTTCCTATGGCTACACCTTC. The chain links TRBV7-7 to TRBJ1-2, with unresolved D. CDR3 length: 11 amino acids. V lost 11 bases and J 4 bases, leaving 11 bases between the germline ends. Germline V gene sequence: CDR1 SSHAT, CDR2 FNYEAQ (reference sequence).

This sequence joins TRBV27 and TRBJ2-2; D uncertain. CDR1 is MNHEY and CDR2 is SMNVEV in the germline V gene (reference sequence). CDR3 size: 16 residues. The V gene lost 2 bases and the J gene lost 4 bases, with 14 bases spanning the gap. CDR3 region: CASSLVIGRGTGELFF. The CDR3 nucleotides read TGTGCCAGCAGTTTAGTTATAGGGCGAGGCACCGGGGAGCTGTTTTTT.

The V call is TRBV6-1, the J call TRBJ2-2; 9 nucleotides align to TRBD1. Germline lookup yields CDR1 MNHNS and CDR2 SASEGT. Trimming removed 4 bases from V and 4 bases from J; junction bases left unmatched: 7. CDR3 length: 16 amino acids. CDR3 sequence: CASSARTGGGTGELFF. CDR3 sequence (DNA): TGTGCCAGCAGTGCCAGAACAGGGGGCGGCACCGGGGAGCTGTTTTTT.

This clonotype was found a few times. The chain joins TRBV6-1 to TRBJ2-5; 8 nucleotides align to TRBD2. TRBJ2-1 explains the end of the DNA better; the J call may be wrong. The CDR3 is 15 residues long. Germline V gene sequence: CDR1 MNHNS, CDR2 SASEGT. The CDR3 is CASRVGLAPRYEQFF. The CDR3, as DNA: TGTGCCAGCAGGGTTGGACTAGCCCCGCGGTATGAGCAGTTCTTC.

This rearrangement joins TRBV28 to TRBJ2-1; D gene uncertain. CDR3 size: 12 residues. Germline assignment: CDR1 MDHEN and CDR2 SYDVKM. V lost 7 bases and J lost 7, with 11 bases in between. CDR3 in amino acids: CASKTNLNEQFF. For the CDR3, the DNA is TGTGCCAGCAAAACAAATCTTAATGAGCAGTTCTTC. The whole variable domain, filled in from reference TRBV28 and TRBJ2-1, reads DVKVTQSSRYLVKRTGEKVFLECVQDMDHENMFWYRQDPGLGLRLIYFSYDVKMKEKGDIPEGYSVSREKKERFSLILESASTNQTSMYLCASKTNLNEQFFGPGTRLTVL.

In this sample, this clonotype turned up a few times. The V gene is TRBV5-1, the J gene TRBJ2-3, with D possibly matching TRBD1 (8 bases). The CDR3 consists of 15 residues. Germline CDR1 and CDR2: SGHRS and YFSETQ. V lost 2 bases, J lost 3 bases, and 13 bases lay in between. For the CDR3, the DNA is TGCGCCAGCAGCTTAGCGGGACAGGTAACAGATACGCAGTATTTT. Its translation is CASSLAGQVTDTQYF. Filled out from reference TRBV5-1 and TRBJ2-3, the complete variable domain reads KAGVTQTPRYLIKTRGQQVTLSCSPISGHRSVSWYQQTPGQGLQFLFEYFSETQRNKGNFPGRFSGRQFSNSRSEMNVSTLELGDSALYLCASSLAGQVTDTQYFGPGTRLTVL.

This chain joins TRBV27 and TRBJ2-3; D ambiguous. V lost 0 bases and J lost 2, with 6 bases in between. CDR1 is MNHEY and CDR2 is SMNVEV in the germline V gene (reference sequence). The CDR3 sequence is 14 residues long. The DNA of the CDR3 is TGTGCCAGCAGTTTATCCGCCCCCACAGATACGCAGTATTTT. This codes for CASSLSAPTDTQYF.

V is TRBV6-1 and J is TRBJ2-3; D remains ambiguous. CDR3 length: 12 residues. Germline lookup yields CDR1 MNHNS and CDR2 SASEGT. V was cut by 7 bases and J by 0 bases, with 5 bases left in between. The CDR3 spells CASTPSTDTQYF. The CDR3 DNA follows: TGTGCCAGCACCCCTAGCACAGATACGCAGTATTTT.

The sample holds a few counts of this clonotype. A read error may explain this, as a much larger clone is one base away. The chain has TRBV7-2 and TRBJ2-5, with 7 bases fitting TRBD1. The germline gives CDR1 SGHTA, CDR2 FQGNSA. The V gene end was trimmed by 6 bases and the J gene end by 11 bases; junction bases not matched to a gene: 15. This CDR3 has 14 residues. The CDR3 DNA reads TGTGCCAGCAGTCAGGGGGTTCCCTACAATGAGCAGTACTTC. It translates to CASSQGVPYNEQYF.

This clonotype came up many times. The chain combines TRBV25-1 with TRBJ1-4; no reliable D call. V was trimmed by 3 bases and J by 4 bases, leaving 15 bases between them. The CDR3 covers 16 residues. CDR1 and CDR2 from the germline V gene are MGHDK and SYGVNS. This CDR3 reads CASSEFDGKLNEKLFF. The CDR3, as DNA: TGTGCCAGCAGTGAGTTCGACGGGAAACTTAATGAAAAACTGTTTTTT.

This clonotype turned up a few times. This chain links TRBV20-1 with TRBJ2-1; D ambiguous. TRBJ2-7 matches the DNA end more closely, so the J call is doubtful. Germline V gene lookup returns CDR1 DFQATT and CDR2 SNEGSKA (reference sequence). The CDR3 contains 12 residues. CDR3 sequence: CSSRPKIYEQYF. The CDR3 region has the DNA TGCAGTTCGAGACCCAAGATCTACGAGCAGTACTTC.

About this clonotype: A junction boundary mismatches the germline segment, possibly from a read error. This chain uses TRBV6-4 with TRBJ2-3; D is possibly TRBD2 (6 bases). The CDR3 runs to 13 residues. Germline V gene data show CDR1 as MRHNA and CDR2 as SNTAGT. The CDR3 DNA is TGTGCCAGGGGGGACTGGGTCAAAAATACTCAGTACTTT. Translated, it gives CARGDWVKNTQYF.

Points on this clonotype: One end of the junction fails to match germline, which may point to a read error. The chain uses TRBV10-1 and TRBJ2-4, with D possibly being TRBD2 (6 bases). Germline CDR1 is WNHNN and CDR2 is SYGVQD (reference sequence). The CDR3 covers 15 residues. DNA for the CDR3: TGCGGCAGCTTGCTGGGGGGAAGATCCAAAGACACTCAGTACTTC. Translated: CGSLLGGRSKDTQYF.